This passage covers 4 T cell receptor beta chains from one sample sequenced in a study of PD-1 blockade in classical Hodgkin lymphoma. Method: immunoSEQ multiplex PCR; TCRdb's copy keeps in-frame clones and lacks some. The table records some 110,000 clones, roughly 87% of them present only once. Time point: cycle 4 day 1 (C4D1), after less than 7 weeks of nivolumab. Every patient relapsed after autologous stem cell transplantation, and brentuximab vedotin exposure varied. Sequenced here: peripheral blood mononuclear cells (PBMCs), sampled before the fourth cycle of nivolumab. The receptors were gathered from a human donor with classical Hodgkin lymphoma.

V is TRBV27 and J is TRBJ2-7; tentative D call: TRBD1 (6 bases). Per germline, CDR1 MNHEY and CDR2 SMNVEV (reference sequence). The CDR3 totals 13 residues. V dropped 2 bases and J dropped 3 bases, with 8 bases sitting between them. CDR3 nucleotide sequence: TGTGCCAGCAGTTTAGAGGGACACTACGAGCAGTACTTC. Translating gives CASSLEGHYEQYF.

V and J are TRBV5-1 and TRBJ2-2; no reliable D call. The germline V gene encodes CDR1 SGHRS and CDR2 YFSETQ. The CDR3 is made up of 16 amino acids. Between the trimmed V and J ends, which lost 5 bases and 6 bases, there was a span of 20 bases. The CDR3 DNA reads as TGCGCCAGCAGGTGGTACATCCGAAGATGGTCCGGGGAGCTGTTTTTT. This encodes CASRWYIRRWSGELFF.

V is TRBV9 and J is TRBJ2-3; D ambiguous. V lost 0 bases to trimming and J lost 0 bases, with 11 bases between them. This CDR3 spans 16 amino acids. Per the germline V gene, CDR1 is SGDLS and CDR2 is YYNGEE. This CDR3 reads CASSVELGGSTDTQYF. In nucleotides, the CDR3 is TGTGCCAGCAGCGTAGAGTTAGGCGGAAGCACAGATACGCAGTATTTT.

This chain uses TRBV9 with TRBJ1-3; perhaps TRBD1 as D (5 bases). The CDR3 consists of 15 residues. Germline V gene sequence: CDR1 SGDLS, CDR2 YYNGEE. V was trimmed by 3 bases and J by 2 bases, leaving 12 bases between them. The CDR3 here is CASSAGAIPGNTIYF. CDR3 in DNA: TGTGCCAGCAGCGCCGGGGCGATACCTGGAAACACCATATATTTT.